The rows below give T cell receptor beta chains drawn from one sample of a study of cytomegalovirus exposure and HLA in healthy donors. Only in-frame clones appear in the TCRdb table, and some are missing; sequencing was by immunoSEQ multiplex PCR. The sample holds approximately 110,000 clones; less than 80% are singletons and the top ten take 3.8%. Sequenced sample: PBMCs. Source of these receptors: a man aged 30 to 45 in good health and CMV-seropositive. The CDR3 runs from the conserved cysteine through the conserved F or W. Each record gives: CDR3 length, clone size, V gene, J gene, D gene, CDR3 protein, CDR3 DNA. The D gene is left open where the match is weak. For some rows the clone size is stated as once, few or many, or as a class when expanded; others skip it.

15,-,TRBV19,TRBJ1-2,-,CASSIDLGARYGYTF,TGTGCCAGTAGTATAGATCTGGGGGCGCGGTATGGCTACACCTTC
15,once,TRBV5-1,TRBJ2-5,TRBD1,CASSPKGDRGGEQYF,TGCGCCAGCAGCCCAAAGGGGGACAGGGGTGGGGAGCAGTACTTC
16,-,TRBV5-1,TRBJ2-3,TRBD2,CASFGGVAGVTDTQYF,TGCGCCAGCTTCGGGGGGGTAGCGGGGGTCACAGATACGCAGTATTTT
14,-,TRBV5-1,TRBJ1-2,-,CASSLAGEVGGYTF,TGCGCCAGCAGCTTGGCCGGAGAAGTTGGAGGCTACACCTTC
14,once,TRBV5-5,TRBJ1-1,-,CASSFRAPNTEAFF,TGTGCCAGCAGTTTTCGAGCACCGAACACTGAAGCTTTCTTT
14,few,TRBV7-6,TRBJ2-1,-,CASSHNRDNNEQFF,TGTGCCAGCAGCCACAACCGGGACAACAATGAGCAGTTCTTC
11,-,TRBV2,TRBJ2-7,-,CASAGEGEQYF,TGTGCCAGCGCCGGGGAAGGCGAGCAGTACTTC
12,-,TRBV19,TRBJ2-1,-,CASSPRQAVQFF,TGTGCCAGTAGCCCCCGACAGGCCGTGCAGTTCTTC
12,-,TRBV9,TRBJ1-2,-,CASSPNNYGYTF,TGTGCCAGCAGTCCTAACAACTATGGCTACACCTTC
15,-,TRBV18,TRBJ1-1,-,CASSPPPNRGTEAFF,TGTGCCAGCTCACCTCCCCCCAATAGGGGCACTGAAGCTTTCTTT
14,-,TRBV11-3,TRBJ2-1,TRBD2,CASSLMGGYNEQFF,TGTGCCAGCAGCTTAATGGGAGGGTACAATGAGCAGTTCTTC
15,-,TRBV6-1,TRBJ2-3,-,CASTMKRVSTDTQYF,TGTGCCAGCACTATGAAGAGGGTTAGCACAGATACGCAGTATTTT
13,-,TRBV15,TRBJ1-6,-,CATSLMAHSPLHF,TGTGCCACCAGCTTGATGGCACATTCACCCCTCCACTTT
15,-,TRBV6-6,TRBJ1-5,-,CASRFGSLGGQPQHF,TGTGCCAGCAGATTCGGGAGCTTGGGCGGTCAGCCCCAGCATTTT
12,-,TRBV6-1,TRBJ2-7,-,CASSEQFNEQYF,TGTGCCAGCAGTGAACAGTTCAACGAGCAGTACTTC
15,-,TRBV6-5,TRBJ2-7,TRBD1,CASRAAGTGAYEQYF,TGTGCCAGCAGGGCCGCCGGGACAGGGGCCTACGAGCAGTACTTC
15,-,TRBV2,TRBJ1-2,TRBD1,CASSLGQLPTYGYTF,TGTGCCAGCAGCCTGGGACAGCTACCAACCTATGGCTACACCTTC
13,-,TRBV18,TRBJ2-5,-,CASSSRVRETQYF,TGTGCCAGCTCATCCAGGGTTCGAGAGACCCAGTACTTC
12,-,TRBV6-1,TRBJ1-2,-,CASSTLSYGYTF,TGTGCCAGCAGTACCCTAAGCTATGGCTACACCTTC
16,-,TRBV7-6,TRBJ2-2,-,CASSLASAGLAGELFF,TGTGCCAGCAGCTTAGCTTCGGCAGGGCTCGCCGGGGAGCTGTTTTTT
14,-,TRBV29-1,TRBJ2-5,-,CSVEDQRGYETQYF,TGCAGCGTTGAAGATCAGAGGGGGTACGAGACCCAGTACTTC
17,-,TRBV4-2,TRBJ2-7,TRBD1,CASSLTGTGGPQDEQYF,TGTGCCAGCAGCCTAACCGGGACAGGGGGCCCTCAGGACGAGCAGTACTTC
14,-,TRBV19,TRBJ2-3,-,CASSIQGAADTQYF,TGTGCCAGTAGTATTCAGGGTGCGGCAGATACGCAGTATTTT
12,-,TRBV28,TRBJ2-3,-,CASSSQEITQYF,TGTGCCAGCAGTTCCCAGGAAATCACGCAGTATTTT
14,-,TRBV2,TRBJ1-4,-,CASSEGQGNEKLFF,TGTGCCAGCAGTGAGGGGCAGGGTAATGAAAAACTGTTTTTT
16,-,TRBV11-2,TRBJ2-5,TRBD2,CASSFWPGGHEETQYF,TGTGCCAGCAGCTTCTGGCCGGGGGGGCATGAAGAGACCCAGTACTTC
15,few,TRBV9,TRBJ1-4,-,CASSVDGRDLAKLFF,TGTGCCAGCAGCGTGGATGGCAGGGACTTGGCCAAACTGTTTTTT
14,few,TRBV5-8,TRBJ2-1,-,CASSLVGPYNEQFF,TGTGCCAGCAGCTTGGTTGGGCCCTACAATGAGCAGTTCTTC
16,-,TRBV5-4,TRBJ2-6,TRBD1,CASSLTGGYGANVLTF,TGTGCCAGCAGCTTGACAGGGGGATATGGGGCCAACGTCCTGACTTTC
15,-,TRBV5-4,TRBJ2-2,-,CASSLSDSSTGELFF,TGTGCCAGCAGCTTATCGGACAGCTCCACCGGGGAGCTGTTTTTT
17,-,TRBV5-1,TRBJ2-3,TRBD2,CASSLEGAGGSTDTQYF,TGCGCCAGCAGCTTGGAAGGAGCGGGGGGGAGCACAGATACGCAGTATTTT
12,-,TRBV6-6,TRBJ2-1,-,CASITGGGEQFF,TGTGCCAGCATAACCGGGGGAGGTGAGCAGTTCTTC
14,-,TRBV19,TRBJ2-6,-,CASTDISGANVLTF,TGTGCCAGTACGGACATATCTGGGGCCAACGTCCTGACTTTC
13,-,TRBV7-9,TRBJ1-1,-,CASSQQANTEAFF,TGTGCCAGCAGCCAACAGGCTAACACTGAAGCTTTCTTT
14,-,TRBV2,TRBJ2-7,-,CASSEQGQLYEQYF,TGTGCCAGCAGTGAACAGGGGCAACTCTACGAGCAGTACTTC
13,-,TRBV6-5,TRBJ1-2,TRBD1,CASSYSTGHGYTF,TGTGCCAGCAGTTACTCGACAGGGCATGGCTACACCTTC
15,-,TRBV5-4,TRBJ2-2,TRBD2,CASSSTSGAGGELFF,TGTGCCAGCAGCTCGACTAGCGGGGCGGGCGGGGAGCTGTTTTTT
13,-,TRBV23-1,TRBJ2-7,-,CASKSAGFPEQYF,TGCGCCAGCAAATCGGCGGGGTTCCCCGAGCAGTACTTC
14,-,TRBV4-2,TRBJ2-5,-,CASSQGVSRETQYF,TGTGCCAGCAGCCAAGGAGTTTCACGAGAGACCCAGTACTTC
13,-,TRBV19,TRBJ2-3,-,CASRQSGTDTQYF,TGTGCCAGCCGACAGTCGGGCACAGATACGCAGTATTTT
15,-,TRBV19,TRBJ2-1,TRBD1,CASSIGDRGYNEQFF,TGTGCCAGTAGTATCGGGGACAGGGGATACAATGAGCAGTTCTTC
14,-,TRBV6-1,TRBJ2-3,-,CASSGWSTGDTQYF,TGTGCCAGCAGTGGTTGGTCGACGGGAGATACGCAGTATTTT
14,few,TRBV19,TRBJ1-1,TRBD1,CASSIGQGTTEAFF,TGTGCCAGTAGTATTGGACAGGGTACCACTGAAGCTTTCTTT
13,few,TRBV5-4,TRBJ2-5,-,CASSLTGRETQYF,TGTGCCAGCAGCTTGACAGGTCGAGAGACCCAGTACTTC
13,-,TRBV11-3,TRBJ2-7,-,CASSLTAPDEQYF,TGTGCCAGCAGCTTAACAGCACCCGACGAGCAGTACTTC